This TCR beta chain was recovered during a study of blood T cell repertoires in COVID-19. Study-wide context: T cells, B-cell-depleted T cells, or PBMCs provided the cDNA or gDNA that served as material.

V shed 2 bases and J 9 bases; nucleotides not matched to a gene: 10. Germline lookup yields CDR1 MNHEY and CDR2 SMNVEV (reference sequence). This CDR3 region has 15 residues. Here immunoSEQ multiplex PCR was the method, and the copy in TCRdb shows in-frame clones only, minus some. This table holds about 150,000 clones, 65% to 90% found once. Material: peripheral blood. This TCR was sampled from an older man with acute or convalescent COVID-19. This chain joins TRBV27 and TRBJ1-5; 7 bases match TRBD1. The CDR3 bases are TGTGCCAGCAGTTTAGACAGGGTTGGGGGTCGGCCCCAGCATTTT. This encodes CASSLDRVGGRPQHF.